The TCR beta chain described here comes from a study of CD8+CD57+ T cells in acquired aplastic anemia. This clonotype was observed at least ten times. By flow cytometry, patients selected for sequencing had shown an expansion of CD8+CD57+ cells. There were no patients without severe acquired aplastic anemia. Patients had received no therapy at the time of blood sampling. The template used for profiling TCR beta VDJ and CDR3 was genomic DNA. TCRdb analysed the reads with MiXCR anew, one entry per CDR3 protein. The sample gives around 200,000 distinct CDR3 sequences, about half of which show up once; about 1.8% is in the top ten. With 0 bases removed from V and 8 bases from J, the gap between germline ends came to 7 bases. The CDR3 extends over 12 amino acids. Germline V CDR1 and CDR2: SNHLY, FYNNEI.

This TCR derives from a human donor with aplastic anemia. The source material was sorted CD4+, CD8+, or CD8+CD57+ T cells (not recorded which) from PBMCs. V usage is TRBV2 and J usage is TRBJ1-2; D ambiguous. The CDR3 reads CASSEAPGGYTF. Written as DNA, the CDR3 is TGTGCCAGCAGTGAAGCCCCCGGCGGCTACACCTTC.